This entry lists 13 T cell receptor beta chains sequenced from one sample in a study of T cell repertoires in cytomegalovirus infection. MiXCR, run by TCRdb on the reads, gives a single entry per CDR3 protein. The sample lists about 140,000 distinct CDR3 sequences; about 6.5% were seen once. The material sequenced was PBMCs. The receptors were sampled from a human donor in good health (CMV status not recorded). Some clones in this sample may be carry-over from other donors' samples.

The sample holds a few counts of this clonotype. The chain uses TRBV4-1 and TRBJ2-7; D is perhaps TRBD1 (7 bases). Germline loops: CDR1 MGHRA, CDR2 YSYEKL. Trimming stripped 4 bases from V and 2 bases from J, with 15 bases between. There are 15 residues in the CDR3. In DNA, the CDR3 is TGCGCCAGCAGCCTCGAGGAGGGGGCCCCCTACGAGCAGTACTTC. Translating gives CASSLEEGAPYEQYF.

This clonotype has a count of ten or more. This rearrangement joins TRBV7-8 to TRBJ1-1; D not resolved. The CDR3 is 15 residues long. The germline V gene encodes CDR1 SGHVS and CDR2 FQNEAQ. Trimming shortened V by 1 base and J by 1 base, and 10 bases separated the two germline ends. The DNA for the CDR3 is TGTGCCAGCAGCTTAGGGTTACGGGGGAACACTGAAGCTTTCTTT. Translating gives CASSLGLRGNTEAFF. Complete variable domain (other parts from reference TRBV7-8 and TRBJ1-1): GAGVSQSPRYKVAKRGQDVALRCDPISGHVSLFWYQQALGQGPEFLTYFQNEAQLDKSGLPSDRFFAERPEGSVSTLKIQRTQQEDSAVYLCASSLGLRGNTEAFFGQGTRLTVV.

This clonotype was counted ten times or more. The V and J genes are TRBV7-2 and TRBJ1-1; D gene uncertain. Trimming left V 1 base short and J 0 bases short, with 0 bases between. CDR1 is SGHTA, CDR2 FQGNSA, per germline. CDR3 length equals 12 residues. CDR3 loop: CASSLVNTEAFF. CDR3 sequence (DNA): TGTGCCAGCAGCTTAGTGAACACTGAAGCTTTCTTT.

This clonotype was seen at least ten times. The chain uses TRBV7-8 and TRBJ2-3; 7 nucleotides align to TRBD2. V lost 3 bases to trimming and J lost 8 bases; unmatched junction nucleotides: 11. This CDR3 region has 15 residues. The germline gives CDR1 SGHVS, CDR2 FQNEAQ. The CDR3 region has the DNA TGTGCCAGCAGCTTGGGAGTTTCCCCGGGAGGTACGCAGTATTTT. Translating it yields CASSLGVSPGGTQYF.

This clonotype was counted between two and nine times. J is TRBJ2-5 and V is TRBV20-1; a possible D gene is TRBD2 (6 bases). In germline, CDR1 is DFQATT, CDR2 SNEGSKA (reference sequence). CDR3 size: 14 residues. V was cut by 0 bases and J by 3 bases, with 11 bases left in between. CDR3 sequence reads: CSARERRVEETQYF. In DNA form, the CDR3 reads TGCAGTGCTAGAGAACGGAGGGTTGAAGAGACCCAGTACTTC.

This clonotype showed up just a few times. Here the CDR3 reads CASSRPGHLTEAFF. For the CDR3, the DNA is TGTGCCAGCAGCCGCCCCGGACATCTCACTGAAGCTTTCTTT. V gene TRBV11-2 combines with J gene TRBJ1-1; a possible D gene is TRBD1 (5 bases). The V gene's germline CDR1 is SGHAT and CDR2 FQNNGV. CDR3 size: 14 residues. Deletions cut 5 bases from V and 4 bases from J, with 14 bases between.

In its sample, this clonotype was seen many times. J is TRBJ1-2 and V is TRBV5-4; D unclear. With 0 bases removed from V and 0 bases from J, the gap between germline ends came to 9 bases. CDR1 SGHNT and CDR2 YYREEE come from the germline V gene (reference sequence). The CDR3 spans 15 residues. For the CDR3, the DNA is TGTGCCAGCAGCTTGGGGGTTGGGACTAACTATGGCTACACCTTC. Encoded protein: CASSLGVGTNYGYTF.

This clonotype has a count of ten or more. This chain connects TRBV20-1 to TRBJ2-1, with D uncertain. Germline loops: CDR1 DFQATT, CDR2 SNEGSKA (reference sequence). This CDR3 spans 13 amino acids. The ends were cut back, 0 bases at V and 5 bases at J, with 8 bases in the middle. The CDR3 DNA reads TGCAGTGCTAGAGATTGGGCCCACAATGAGCAGTTCTTC. It specifies CSARDWAHNEQFF.

This clonotype was recorded at least ten times. The rearrangement joins TRBV7-2 to TRBJ2-4; weak D call: TRBD1 (6 bases). The CDR3 consists of 19 residues. Germline loops: CDR1 SGHTA, CDR2 FQGNSA. Trimming stripped 1 base from V and 0 bases from J, with 19 bases between. Here the CDR3 DNA reads TGTGCCAGCAGCTTAGAAGGCAGGGGACGTGCGGTAGCCAAAAACATTCAGTACTTC. It translates to CASSLEGRGRAVAKNIQYF.

The sample holds many counts of this clonotype. The V and J genes are TRBV7-2 and TRBJ2-5, with D possibly matching TRBD2 (5 bases). V lost 3 bases, J lost 5 bases, and 10 bases lay in between. The germline CDR1 and CDR2 sequences are SGHTA and FQGNSA. The length of the CDR3 is 13 residues. CDR3 residues: CASSFTSDETQYF. CDR3 bases: TGTGCCAGCAGCTTTACTAGTGATGAGACCCAGTACTTC.

At least ten counts were recorded for this clonotype. The rearrangement joins TRBV6-2 or TRBV6-3 to TRBJ2-5; 8 bases map to TRBD1. There are 16 residues in the CDR3. The trim removed 2 bases at V and 10 bases at J, leaving 15 bases unmatched. CDR1 and CDR2 (germline): MNHEY, SVGEGT. The CDR3 sequence: CASSYSPGTGPRSQYF. The CDR3 coding sequence is TGTGCCAGCAGTTACAGCCCCGGGACAGGCCCTCGGAGCCAGTACTTC.

This clonotype was found a few times. The rearrangement joins TRBV7-9 to TRBJ1-2, with D uncertain. Trimming took 2 bases from V and 5 from J, leaving 9 bases between them. Germline lookup yields CDR1 SEHNR and CDR2 FQNEAQ (reference sequence). The CDR3 totals 13 residues. CDR3 in amino acids: CASSLTHIYGYTF. The CDR3 nucleotides are TGTGCCAGCAGCTTAACCCATATTTATGGCTACACCTTC.

This clonotype was seen many times. The chain has TRBV12-3 or TRBV12-4 and TRBJ1-2, with D perhaps TRBD1 (6 bases). Trimming pared 5 bases from V and 8 bases from J, leaving 21 bases between. This CDR3 comprises 15 residues. DNA for the CDR3: TGTGCCAGCAGTACCCGCGTTACAGGGCACGGGGGCTACACCTTC. Translated: CASSTRVTGHGGYTF.